This T cell receptor (beta chain) was captured by sequencing in a study of blood T cells in healthy people across ages. Each donor supplied around 10 milliliters of peripheral blood. Comments on this clonotype: Its antigen is still unknown. The CDR3 carries no conserved terminal phenylalanine or tryptophan, so it likely arises from a read error. The DNA is left out, because the CDR3 cannot be placed on it with certainty; the CDR3 is given as TCRdb lists it.

Study-wide points: Estimates of total diversity, which came from one million sequenced T cells, were considered to be underestimates.

Ends included, the CDR3 has 12 residues. CDR1 is MNHEY and CDR2 is SVGAGI in the germline V gene. A sample-barcoded 5' primer and a J-beta primer mix were used in a second PCR of about 6 to 12 cycles. In TCRdb, the 5' RACE reads were re-called with MiXCR into one record per CDR3 protein. The table includes approximately 320,000 distinct CDR3 sequences, 25% to 30% detected once. Source material: blood. The sequence derives from an older woman in good health. The rearrangement uses TRBV6-5 and TRBJ2-5; the D call TRBD2 from the table was never checked on the DNA. CDR3 sequence: CASSYGLAGGPI.